The clone carrying this T cell receptor (beta chain) has a handful of counts. V gave up 6 bases and J gave up 4 bases; unmatched junction bases: 9. CDR1 and CDR2 from the germline V gene are MDHEN and SYDVKM. The CDR3 consists of 15 residues. How the authors handled the data: Reference gene primer amplification gave nucleated cell count estimates. Sequencing used immunoSEQ multiplex PCR; TCRdb keeps in-frame clones, though not all of them. The DNA was the basis for D and trimming; V, J and clone size are from that table. Among more than 95,000 clones listed, approximately 83% were seen once. The data were taken from a study of blood T cell repertoires in COVID-19. Study in general: Researchers got acute and convalescent COVID-19 samples from the United States, Italy and Spain. The analysed material was cDNA or gDNA that came from T cells, B-cell-depleted T cells, or PBMCs.

The receptor comes from a man aged 80 or over with active or convalescent COVID-19. Source material: peripheral blood. The chain couples TRBV28 to TRBJ2-1, with TRBD1 matching over 7 bases. The CDR3 DNA reads as TGTGCCAGCAGCGTTACAGGGGCCTCATACAATGAGCAGTTCTTC. This sequence encodes CASSVTGASYNEQFF. Combining the CDR3 with reference TRBV28 and TRBJ2-1 gives the whole variable domain DVKVTQSSRYLVKRTGEKVFLECVQDMDHENMFWYRQDPGLGLRLIYFSYDVKMKEKGDIPEGYSVSREKKERFSLILESASTNQTSMYLCASSVTGASYNEQFFGPGTRLTVL.